These 29 T cell receptor beta chains came from one sample sequenced in a study of glioma-infiltrating T cells after dendritic cell vaccination. TCRdb keeps only in-frame clones here, not all; method: immunoSEQ multiplex PCR. The sample yields tens of thousands of clones, 85% seen once. Time point specified: after dendritic cell vaccination, including at tumor progression/relapse. Sample: blood, taken after dendritic cell vaccination. The receptors come from a human donor with glioblastoma.

The chain combines TRBV7-2 with TRBJ2-3, with D hard to call. This CDR3 has 13 amino acids. Germline V CDR1 and CDR2: SGHTA, FQGNSA. Trimming removed 0 bases at V and 5 bases at J, with 6 bases between. The CDR3: CASSLAPGDTQYF. The CDR3 DNA is TGTGCCAGCAGCTTAGCGCCGGGAGATACGCAGTATTTT.

The chain uses TRBV9 and TRBJ2-2; 8 bases agree with TRBD2. Germline CDR1 SGDLS, CDR2 YYNGEE. V was pared by 0 bases and J by 3 bases, with 7 bases of the junction left unmatched. This CDR3 is built from 17 residues. The chain's CDR3 is CASSVAQRELDTGELFF. CDR3 in DNA: TGTGCCAGCAGCGTAGCCCAGCGGGAGTTGGACACCGGGGAGCTGTTTTTT.

V gene TRBV2 combines with J gene TRBJ1-1; D is undetermined. Germline V gene data show CDR1 as SNHLY and CDR2 as FYNNEI. The CDR3 spans 13 residues. Trimming removed 3 bases from V and 1 base from J, with 6 bases in between. DNA for the CDR3: TGTGCCAGCAGTGACGAGGGGAACACTGAAGCTTTCTTT. This gives the protein CASSDEGNTEAFF.

The V call is TRBV6-6, the J call TRBJ1-1, with D maybe TRBD1 (5 bases). V dropped 6 bases and J dropped 7 bases, with 21 bases sitting between them. CDR3 size: 15 residues. The germline CDR1 and CDR2 sequences are MNHNY and SVGAGI (reference sequence). The CDR3 nucleotides read TGTGCCAGCAGCCACCCCCCAGGGATGGGACTTGAAGCTTTCTTT. Protein: CASSHPPGMGLEAFF.

This sequence joins TRBV30 and TRBJ2-1; 10 bases are a match to TRBD1. Looked up from germline, CDR1 is GTSNPN and CDR2 is SVGIG (reference sequence). With 0 bases clipped from V and 8 bases from J, the junction kept 7 bases outside the gene matches. The CDR3 has 15 amino acids. The chain's CDR3 is CAWSVRGQGMYEQFF. The CDR3 coding sequence is TGTGCCTGGAGTGTACGGGGACAGGGGATGTATGAGCAGTTCTTC.

This clone was seen a handful of times. The chain combines TRBV19 with TRBJ1-5; maybe TRBD1 (5 bases). Trimming took off 7 bases at V and 0 bases at J, with 13 bases between the two ends. This CDR3 has 15 residues. The germline V gene encodes CDR1 LNHDA and CDR2 SQIVND (reference sequence). This CDR3 reads CASIGAVSSNQPQHF. In DNA, the CDR3 is TGTGCCAGTATTGGGGCAGTTTCTAGCAATCAGCCCCAGCATTTT.

This clone has a single count. The V gene is TRBV5-1, the J gene TRBJ2-1; 11 nucleotides align to TRBD2. CDR1 is SGHRS, CDR2 YFSETQ, per germline. Trimming removed 3 bases from V and 3 bases from J; junction bases left unmatched: 2. CDR3 length equals 15 residues. CDR3 protein: CASSSGTSGYNEQFF. CDR3 nucleotide sequence: TGCGCCAGCAGCTCGGGGACTAGCGGCTACAATGAGCAGTTCTTC.

The J gene is TRBJ1-2, the V gene TRBV25-1, with no clear D. This CDR3 has 16 residues. V lost 0 bases and J 0 bases, leaving 11 bases between the germline ends. From germline, CDR1 is MGHDK and CDR2 SYGVNS. DNA of the CDR3: TGTGCCAGCAGTGAATACGACCACCTAGCTAACTATGGCTACACCTTC. It codes for CASSEYDHLANYGYTF.

The chain recombines TRBV27 with TRBJ2-5; TRBD2 matches at 7 bases. The end of the DNA fits TRBJ2-7 better, so the J call may be wrong. This CDR3 contains 14 residues. The germline gives CDR1 MNHEY, CDR2 SMNVEV (reference sequence). The CDR3 reads CASSPLTGTIEQYF. DNA of the CDR3: TGTGCCAGCAGTCCCCTGACTGGGACTATCGAGCAGTACTTC.

J is TRBJ1-4 and V is TRBV7-2; D unclear. The CDR3 has 18 amino acids. The germline V gene has CDR1 SGHTA and CDR2 FQGNSA. Trimming removed 5 bases from V and 0 bases from J, with 19 bases in between. This chain's CDR3 is CASSPRGDQRSTNEKLFF. CDR3 sequence (DNA): TGTGCCAGCAGCCCGCGGGGTGACCAAAGGTCAACTAATGAAAAACTGTTTTTT.

This rearrangement joins TRBV7-9 to TRBJ2-1; 7 bases map to TRBD2. This CDR3 region has 13 residues. Germline V CDR1 and CDR2: SEHNR, FQNEAQ (reference sequence). The ends lost 5 bases at V and 8 bases at J; junction bases unmatched: 6. CDR3 loop: CASSPGEGYEQFF. As DNA, the CDR3 is TGTGCCAGCAGCCCCGGGGAGGGGTATGAGCAGTTCTTC.

This chain links TRBV2 with TRBJ1-1; 7 bases agree with TRBD1. This CDR3 contains 12 residues. The ends lost 10 bases at V and 10 bases at J; junction bases unmatched: 12. Per the germline V gene, CDR1 is SNHLY and CDR2 is FYNNEI. CDR3 coding DNA: TGTGCCACCAAGGGGGCCCCGGAGGGAGCTTTCTTT. Protein: CATKGAPEGAFF.

The J gene is TRBJ1-4, the V gene TRBV28, with no clear D. Germline CDR1 reads MDHEN; CDR2 reads SYDVKM. The CDR3 has 12 residues. V gave up 3 bases and J gave up 6 bases, with 5 bases separating them. As DNA, the CDR3 is TGTGCCAGCAGTTTGAGGGATGAAAAACTGTTTTTT. Protein product: CASSLRDEKLFF.

Only a few counts were recorded for this clone. The chain uses TRBV27 and TRBJ1-6; TRBD1 is a possible D gene (5 bases). The germline V gene has CDR1 MNHEY and CDR2 SMNVEV (reference sequence). Trimming pared 5 bases from V and 6 bases from J, leaving 11 bases between. CDR3 length equals 14 residues. The CDR3 reads CASSPGGLNSPLHF. The CDR3 DNA is TGTGCCAGCAGTCCTGGGGGACTTAATTCACCCCTCCACTTT.

CDR3 bases: TGCGCCAGCAGCCAAACGACAGCGGGGGGCGAGACCCAGTACTTC. Protein product: CASSQTTAGGETQYF. The chain recombines TRBV4-1 with TRBJ2-5, with TRBD2 matching over 9 bases. V was pared by 2 bases and J by 5 bases, with 6 bases of the junction left unmatched. The CDR3 covers 15 residues. Per germline, CDR1 MGHRA and CDR2 YSYEKL.

The V and J genes are TRBV13 and TRBJ2-1, with TRBD2 identical over 7 bases. Germline loops: CDR1 PRHDT, CDR2 FYEKMQ (reference sequence). This CDR3 region has 17 residues. Losses at the gene ends were 3 bases for V and 2 bases for J; bases not matched to a gene: 10. The CDR3 reads CASSFLERGGPYNEQFF. CDR3 bases: TGTGCCAGCAGCTTCTTGGAGCGGGGAGGACCCTACAATGAGCAGTTCTTC. The whole variable domain, remainder taken from reference TRBV13 and TRBJ2-1, is AAGVIQSPRHLIKEKRETATLKCYPIPRHDTVYWYQQGPGQDPQFLISFYEKMQSDKGSIPDRFSAQQFSDYHSELNMSSLELGDSALYFCASSFLERGGPYNEQFFGPGTRLTVL.

The chain joins TRBV6-5 to TRBJ2-7; perhaps TRBD1 as D (6 bases). This CDR3 contains 13 residues. CDR1 MNHEY and CDR2 SVGAGI come from the germline V gene. The V and J ends lost 3 bases and 5 bases respectively, with 11 bases between them. The CDR3 nucleotides read TGTGCCAGCAGTTATCAGGGGCAAGACGAGCAGTACTTC. As protein: CASSYQGQDEQYF.

The J gene is TRBJ1-1, the V gene TRBV5-6, with unresolved D. Germline V gene data show CDR1 as SGHDT and CDR2 as YYEEEE. Trimming cost V 2 bases and J 3 bases, with 8 bases left between them. CDR3 size: 13 residues. Here the CDR3 DNA reads TGTGCCAGCAGCTTAAACAGATACACTGAAGCTTTCTTT. This translates into CASSLNRYTEAFF.

Of note for this clone: A junction boundary mismatches the germline segment, possibly from a read error. V gene TRBV28 combines with J gene TRBJ2-7; possible D gene TRBD2, 6 bases. Germline V gives CDR1 MDHEN, CDR2 SYDVKM. There are 11 residues in the CDR3. CDR3 in amino acids: CASSRGLNTRF. The CDR3, as DNA: TGTGCCAGCAGTCGGGGACTGAACACCAGGTTC.

This clone was observed a single time. The V and J genes are TRBV11-3 and TRBJ2-1, with D unclear. V was shortened by 1 base and J by 5 bases, with 12 bases between the two germline ends. The CDR3 contains 15 residues. Germline V gene lookup returns CDR1 SGHNT and CDR2 YENEEA. CDR3 bases: TGTGCCAGCAGCTTAGCCCCCAGCAGGAACAATGAGCAGTTCTTC. This encodes CASSLAPSRNNEQFF.

The chain couples TRBV9 to TRBJ1-4, with D possibly being TRBD1 (5 bases). CDR3 length: 15 amino acids. In germline, CDR1 is SGDLS, CDR2 YYNGEE. The V gene lost 6 bases and the J gene lost 1 base, with 13 bases spanning the gap. Here the CDR3 reads CASTRSDRTNEKLFF. The CDR3, as DNA: TGTGCCAGCACCCGATCAGACAGAACTAATGAAAAACTGTTTTTT.

CDR3 protein: CAEKTGSSGYTF. Written as DNA, the CDR3 is TGTGCCGAAAAAACAGGGTCCTCTGGCTACACCTTC. The gene calls are TRBV2 and TRBJ1-2; tentative D call: TRBD1 (6 bases). The V gene's germline CDR1 is SNHLY and CDR2 FYNNEI. V lost 11 bases, J lost 7 bases, and 17 bases lay in between. The CDR3 runs to 12 residues.

J is TRBJ2-7 and V is TRBV13; no definite D call. Germline V gene sequence: CDR1 PRHDT, CDR2 FYEKMQ (reference sequence). Trimming removed 0 bases at V and 0 bases at J, with 9 bases between. There are 15 residues in the CDR3. The CDR3 protein is CASSLGGGSSYEQYF. Written as DNA, the CDR3 is TGTGCCAGCAGCTTAGGAGGCGGAAGCTCCTACGAGCAGTACTTC.

The chain carries TRBV7-9 and TRBJ2-7; D might be TRBD2 (7 bases). The CDR3 is 14 residues long. V was cut by 0 bases and J by 2 bases, with 8 bases left in between. CDR1 and CDR2 from the germline V gene are SEHNR and FQNEAQ (reference sequence). The CDR3 DNA is TGTGCCAGCAGCTTAGCAGGGGGGGCCTACGAGCAGTACTTC. Its translation is CASSLAGGAYEQYF.

The V gene is TRBV30, the J gene TRBJ2-3; D gene ambiguous. The CDR3 spans 16 residues. Germline V gives CDR1 GTSNPN, CDR2 SVGIG (reference sequence). Deletions cut 2 bases from V and 0 bases from J, with 15 bases between. The CDR3 here is CAWSFEALASTDTQYF. The DNA for the CDR3 is TGTGCCTGGAGTTTCGAGGCCCTCGCTAGCACAGATACGCAGTATTTT.

The rearrangement links TRBV4-2 to TRBJ2-7; 7 nucleotides line up with TRBD2. With 1 base clipped from V and 1 base from J, the junction kept 1 base outside the gene matches. The germline V gene has CDR1 LGHNA and CDR2 YNFKEQ. The CDR3 contains 14 residues. The CDR3 loop is CASSQGLASYEQYF. The CDR3 nucleotides read TGTGCCAGCAGCCAAGGACTAGCTTCCTACGAGCAGTACTTC.

The chain employs TRBV28 and TRBJ1-2, with TRBD1 matching 11 bases. The CDR3 is 15 residues long. V lost 3 bases and J lost 7; bases outside the gene matches: 7. Germline values: CDR1 MDHEN, CDR2 SYDVKM. CDR3 sequence reads: CASSLARTGGFGYTF. The CDR3 DNA is TGTGCCAGCAGTTTGGCCAGGACAGGGGGCTTTGGCTACACCTTC.

This clone came up a few times. An end of the junction does not agree with germline; a read error may underlie this. This chain connects TRBV5-8 to TRBJ1-2, with no clear D. The CDR3 is made up of 9 amino acids. Germline V gives CDR1 SGHTS, CDR2 YDEGEE. CDR3 protein: CASSLVSVF. As DNA, the CDR3 is TGTGCCAGCAGCTTGGTTTCGGTCTTC.

The rearrangement joins TRBV9 to TRBJ2-5; a possible D gene is TRBD1 (6 bases). Germline V gene data show CDR1 as SGDLS and CDR2 as YYNGEE. V lost 0 bases and J 7 bases, leaving 16 bases between the germline ends. CDR3 length equals 15 residues. CDR3 nucleotides: TGTGCCAGCAGCGTAGGGACTGGACAGAGCGGGACCCAGTACTTC. Its translation is CASSVGTGQSGTQYF. Full variable domain (remainder filled in from reference TRBV9 and TRBJ2-5): DSGVTQTPKHLITATGQRVTLRCSPRSGDLSVYWYQQSLDQGLQFLIQYYNGEERAKGNILERFSAQQFPDLHSELNLSSLELGDSALYFCASSVGTGQSGTQYFGPGTRLLVL.